The next 18 T cell receptor beta chains were all read from a single sample in a study of Ad26.COV2.S vaccination and SARS-CoV-2 variants. Treatment meaning: roughly 18 received Ad26.COV2.S at low or high dose, single or two shots; 5 received placebo; per-sample allocation not given. Sampling occurred on day 63 after the first vaccine or placebo injection. Here immunoSEQ multiplex PCR was the method, and the copy in TCRdb shows in-frame clones only, minus some. Of about 420,000 clones in the sample, over 75% were seen once. The sequenced sample was peripheral blood, obtained in a trial of Ad26.COV2.S vaccine versus placebo. These receptors originate from a person between 18 and 65 years old who received the Ad26.COV2.S COVID-19 vaccine or a placebo.

J is TRBJ2-2 and V is TRBV15, with 9 bases lining up with TRBD1. The CDR3 has 18 amino acids. Germline assignment: CDR1 LNHNV and CDR2 YYDKDF (reference sequence). Trimming took 5 bases from V and 5 from J; bases not matched to a gene: 15. The CDR3: CATSAYPGQGRETGELFF. The CDR3 bases are TGTGCCACCAGCGCTTACCCAGGACAGGGGAGAGAAACCGGGGAGCTGTTTTTT.

The chain carries TRBV5-6 and TRBJ2-2; a weak D match, TRBD2 (5 bases). CDR3 size: 13 residues. Germline V CDR1 and CDR2: SGHDT, YYEEEE. V was trimmed by 7 bases and J by 6 bases, leaving 13 bases between them. The CDR3 region has the DNA TGTGCCAGCGCAGGAGGCCCCCCCGGGGAGCTGTTTTTT. Residues: CASAGGPPGELFF.

This clone has a single count. V usage is TRBV24-1 and J usage is TRBJ2-1, with 11 bases identical to TRBD1. The CDR3 totals 16 residues. The V gene's germline CDR1 is KGHDR and CDR2 SFDVKD. The ends lost 4 bases at V and 3 bases at J; junction bases unmatched: 4. CDR3 sequence: CATSDSGTGGYNEQFF. In nucleotides, the CDR3 is TGTGCCACCAGTGACTCCGGGACAGGGGGCTACAATGAGCAGTTCTTC.

The V gene is TRBV28, the J gene TRBJ1-5, with 7 nucleotides matching TRBD1. Germline lookup yields CDR1 MDHEN and CDR2 SYDVKM. The CDR3 contains 13 residues. Germline trimming cut 6 bases from V and 6 bases from J; bases unmatched to any gene: 5. Here the CDR3 DNA reads TGTGCCAGCAGCTCAGGGGGGGCTCAGCCCCAGCATTTT. This gives the protein CASSSGGAQPQHF.

This clone has just one count. The chain is built from TRBV14 and TRBJ2-1; possible D gene TRBD2, 7 bases. CDR1 SGHDN and CDR2 FVKESK come from the germline V gene. V lost 1 base and J 2 bases, leaving 9 bases between the germline ends. The CDR3 covers 15 residues. The CDR3 loop reads CASSQVRGPYNEQFF. CDR3 coding DNA: TGTGCCAGCAGCCAAGTGCGGGGGCCCTACAATGAGCAGTTCTTC.

This chain joins TRBV4-3 and TRBJ1-3, with TRBD1 as a possible D gene (5 bases). Deletions cut 2 bases from V and 2 bases from J, with 10 bases between. Germline V gene data show CDR1 as LGHNA and CDR2 as YSLEER. The CDR3 has 15 residues. CDR3 in amino acids: CASSQQRTPGNTIYF. The CDR3 DNA is TGCGCCAGCAGCCAACAGAGGACACCTGGAAACACCATATATTTT.

This chain uses TRBV6-1 with TRBJ1-6, with D perhaps TRBD1 (6 bases). This CDR3 contains 15 residues. CDR1 MNHNS and CDR2 SASEGT come from the germline V gene. Trimming took 2 bases from V and 10 from J, leaving 15 bases between them. This chain's CDR3 is CASSELGGPGSPLHF. Here the CDR3 DNA reads TGTGCCAGCAGTGAACTGGGGGGCCCGGGCTCACCCCTCCACTTT.

The genes are TRBV6-5 and TRBJ2-7; a possible D gene is TRBD2 (5 bases). The CDR3 covers 16 residues. CDR1 is MNHEY and CDR2 is SVGAGI in the germline V gene. Trimming shortened V by 2 bases and J by 7 bases, and 21 bases separated the two germline ends. This CDR3 is CASSYRNRRLQKEQYF. As DNA, the CDR3 is TGTGCCAGCAGTTACCGAAATAGACGACTACAGAAGGAGCAGTACTTC.

This clone has just a few counts. V and J are TRBV2 and TRBJ2-7; D is ambiguous. The germline gives CDR1 SNHLY, CDR2 FYNNEI. The CDR3 is made up of 14 amino acids. Trimming pared 2 bases from V and 0 bases from J, leaving 8 bases between. This CDR3 reads CASSESRSSYEQYF. CDR3 sequence (DNA): TGTGCCAGCAGTGAAAGCAGGTCCTCCTACGAGCAGTACTTC.

The chain uses TRBV11-2 and TRBJ1-3; D not resolved. The V gene's germline CDR1 is SGHAT and CDR2 FQNNGV. The CDR3 runs 15 residues. Trimming took 5 bases from V and 0 from J, leaving 11 bases between them. The CDR3 bases are TGTGCCAGCAGCCCCTCCCTGCCCTCTGGAAACACCATATATTTT. Translation: CASSPSLPSGNTIYF.

The chain carries TRBV9 and TRBJ2-3, with 13 nucleotides matching TRBD2. Germline V lookup: CDR1 SGDLS, CDR2 YYNGEE. The CDR3 is made up of 20 amino acids. V lost 4 bases, J lost 4 bases, and 18 bases stayed unmatched. The CDR3 nucleotides read TGTGCCAGCAGCCCCCTTGGTAAGAGGACTAGCGGGGGTAGTGCAGATACGCAGTATTTT. Translating it yields CASSPLGKRTSGGSADTQYF. Full variable domain (missing parts from reference TRBV9 and TRBJ2-3): DSGVTQTPKHLITATGQRVTLRCSPRSGDLSVYWYQQSLDQGLQFLIQYYNGEERAKGNILERFSAQQFPDLHSELNLSSLELGDSALYFCASSPLGKRTSGGSADTQYFGPGTRLTVL.

The chain links TRBV19 to TRBJ2-1, with 10 positions matching TRBD1. The CDR3 is made up of 19 amino acids. From germline, CDR1 is LNHDA and CDR2 SQIVND (reference sequence). V shed 2 bases, J shed 3 bases, and the junction held 13 bases outside the gene matches. The CDR3 nucleotides read TGTGCCAGTAGTATATGGGGGGCGGGGACAGGGGAGATCTACAATGAGCAGTTCTTC. Translation gives CASSIWGAGTGEIYNEQFF. Based on the CDR3 plus reference TRBV19 and TRBJ2-1, the full variable domain is DGGITQSPKYLFRKEGQNVTLSCEQNLNHDAMYWYRQDPGQGLRLIYYSQIVNDFQKGDIAEGYSVSREKKESFPLTVTSAQKNPTAFYLCASSIWGAGTGEIYNEQFFGPGTRLTVL.

The sample holds a few counts of this clone. The V call is TRBV11-3, the J call TRBJ2-3; 10 nucleotides align to TRBD2. V was clipped by 9 bases and J by 2 bases; unmatched bases: 2. Per the germline V gene, CDR1 is SGHNT and CDR2 is YENEEA. This CDR3 has 13 residues. CDR3 region: CASSGGNTDTQYF. CDR3 nucleotides: TGTGCCAGTAGCGGGGGGAACACAGATACGCAGTATTTT.

The chain employs TRBV6-5 and TRBJ2-6; D not resolved. CDR1 is MNHEY, CDR2 SVGAGI, per germline. Trimming removed 11 bases from V and 4 bases from J, with 15 bases in between. CDR3 length equals 14 residues. The CDR3 reads CACGESHGANVLTF. The CDR3 bases are TGTGCCTGTGGTGAGAGTCACGGGGCCAACGTCCTGACTTTC.

V and J are TRBV29-1 and TRBJ2-2; TRBD2 aligns across 10 bases. V dropped 4 bases and J dropped 4; count of bases not matched to a gene: 3. The CDR3 sequence is 14 residues long. Germline V gives CDR1 SQVTM, CDR2 ANQGSEA. DNA for the CDR3: TGCAGCGTTGCCCAGCGGGGGGGCACCGGGGAGCTGTTTTTT. Its protein is CSVAQRGGTGELFF.

The genes are TRBV9 and TRBJ2-7; D uncertain. Per the germline V gene, CDR1 is SGDLS and CDR2 is YYNGEE. V lost 2 bases and J 6 bases, leaving 12 bases between the germline ends. The CDR3 runs to 13 residues. CDR3 DNA sequence: TGTGCCAGCAGCGTGGACCAATGGGGCGAGCAGTACTTC. As protein: CASSVDQWGEQYF.

The V and J genes are TRBV4-1 and TRBJ2-5, with 10 nucleotides matching TRBD2. The CDR3 has 17 amino acids. The germline V gene encodes CDR1 MGHRA and CDR2 YSYEKL. Trimming cost V 0 bases and J 5 bases; bases outside gene matches: 9. CDR3 region: CASSQDISGGARETQYF. CDR3 sequence (DNA): TGCGCCAGCAGCCAAGACATCAGCGGGGGGGCCAGGGAGACCCAGTACTTC.

The chain recombines TRBV28 with TRBJ2-5, with D tentatively TRBD1 (7 bases). The CDR3 is 15 residues long. Germline V gives CDR1 MDHEN, CDR2 SYDVKM. V gave up 2 bases and J gave up 4 bases, with 14 bases separating them. The CDR3 spells CASSLVQGGRETQYF. Here the CDR3 DNA reads TGTGCCAGCAGTTTAGTGCAGGGGGGTAGAGAGACCCAGTACTTC.